This T cell receptor (beta chain) was sequenced in a study of T cell responses to AZD1222 COVID-19 vaccine. The length of the CDR3 is 13 residues. Trimming removed 1 base at V and 5 bases at J, with 9 bases between. Germline V lookup: CDR1 SGHDT, CDR2 YYEEEE. Some clones are missing from TCRdb's copy, which holds only in-frame ones; the method was immunoSEQ multiplex PCR. Of about 150,000 clones listed, 80% to 90% are singletons. V gene TRBV5-6 combines with J gene TRBJ2-5; no reliable D call. The receptor's source is an adult in good health. The sample here was peripheral blood, taken on day 0 of MenACWY control vaccination. CDR3 nucleotides: TGTGCCAGCAGCTTGTTAGGGTCGGAGACCCAGTACTTC. This codes for CASSLLGSETQYF.